The rows below give T cell receptor beta chains drawn from one sample of a study of T cell changes during pregnancy in multiple sclerosis. Clones were sequenced by immunoSEQ multiplex PCR, and TCRdb holds only the in-frame ones, with some missing. The sample holds tens of thousands of clones, 90% seen once. The material was CD8+ T cells from peripheral blood mononuclear cells, obtained after pregnancy. The receptors shown here come from a female donor with multiple sclerosis, enrolled in a pregnancy study. Each CDR3 is given with its conserved first and last residue. The D gene is left open where the match is weak. Clone size is not always given. Where it is, it says once, few, many or a class for expanded clones.

j_call v_call clone_size d_call cdr3_nt cdr3_aa
TRBJ1-6 TRBV19 once TRBD1 TGTGCCAGTAGGGACAGGGGGCTTTCACCCCTCCACTTT CASRDRGLSPLHF
TRBJ1-1 TRBV30 . TRBD1 TGTGCCTGGAGTCCGGGACAGGGTTATGCCACTGAAGCTTTCTTT CAWSPGQGYATEAFF
TRBJ1-1 TRBV9 . . TGTGCCAGCAGCGTAGTTGGGGGGGGTAAGAACACTGAAGCTTTCTTT CASSVVGGGKNTEAFF
TRBJ2-6 TRBV4-2 . TRBD1 TGTGCCAGCAGCCAAACAGGGGACGACGGGGCCAACGTCCTGACTTTC CASSQTGDDGANVLTF
TRBJ2-7 TRBV6-6 . TRBD1 TGTGCCAGCAGACCAAGACAGGGGCCGTCCTACGAGCAGTACTTC CASRPRQGPSYEQYF
TRBJ2-3 TRBV13 . TRBD2 TGTGCCAGCAGCTCCTCTAGCGGGAATAGCACAGATACGCAGTATTTT CASSSSSGNSTDTQYF
TRBJ2-5 TRBV4-3 once . TGCGCCAGCAGCCAAGCTGGAGGGCAAGAGACCCAGTACTTC CASSQAGGQETQYF
TRBJ1-2 TRBV5-5 . . TGTGCCAGCAGCTTGGTGGGCGGGGGCGCCTATGGCTACACCTTC CASSLVGGGAYGYTF
TRBJ1-2 TRBV14 . TRBD1 TGTGCCAGCAGCCAAGGACAGGGGAGCTATGGCTACACCTTC CASSQGQGSYGYTF
TRBJ2-3 TRBV9 . . TGTGCCAGCACCGGAGGGTTAGGCGACACAGATACGCAGTATTTT CASTGGLGDTDTQYF
TRBJ1-1 TRBV6-1 . TRBD1 TGTGCCAGCAGTGAGGGGACAGGGTGGGACACTGAAGCTTTCTTT CASSEGTGWDTEAFF
TRBJ2-1 TRBV5-6 . . TGTGCCAGCAGCCCTGAGGACTACCCCAATGAGCAGTTCTTC CASSPEDYPNEQFF
TRBJ1-1 TRBV7-3 . . TGTGCCAGCAGCTTAGGTTTACTAGGTTTACCGAACACTGAAGCTTTCTTT CASSLGLLGLPNTEAFF
TRBJ1-1 TRBV9 . . TGTGCCAGCAGCGTATATGGGGCAGGCACTGAAGCTTTCTTT CASSVYGAGTEAFF
TRBJ2-7 TRBV4-3 . . TGCGCCAGCAGCCAAGTGAGTCGGGGGATCTACGAGCAGTACTTC CASSQVSRGIYEQYF
TRBJ1-3 TRBV29-1 . . TGCAGCGTTTCGGCCACGGAGGGAGGGGGACCTGGAAACACCATATATTTT CSVSATEGGGPGNTIYF
TRBJ1-6 TRBV30 . . TGTGCCGGGTGGGGCGCCACCTATAATTCACCCCTCCACTTT CAGWGATYNSPLHF
TRBJ1-1 TRBV19 once . TGTGCCAGTAGTATCATCCAGACAGGCGAAAACACTGAAGCTTTCTTT CASSIIQTGENTEAFF
TRBJ1-2 TRBV4-3 . . TGCGCCAGCAGCCAAGAATTCCAGGGGACCTCGAGATCCTATGGCTACACCTTC CASSQEFQGTSRSYGYTF
TRBJ2-5 TRBV27 . TRBD2 TGTGCCAGCAGTCCCTGGACTAGCGGGAGTCAAGAGACCCAGTACTTC CASSPWTSGSQETQYF